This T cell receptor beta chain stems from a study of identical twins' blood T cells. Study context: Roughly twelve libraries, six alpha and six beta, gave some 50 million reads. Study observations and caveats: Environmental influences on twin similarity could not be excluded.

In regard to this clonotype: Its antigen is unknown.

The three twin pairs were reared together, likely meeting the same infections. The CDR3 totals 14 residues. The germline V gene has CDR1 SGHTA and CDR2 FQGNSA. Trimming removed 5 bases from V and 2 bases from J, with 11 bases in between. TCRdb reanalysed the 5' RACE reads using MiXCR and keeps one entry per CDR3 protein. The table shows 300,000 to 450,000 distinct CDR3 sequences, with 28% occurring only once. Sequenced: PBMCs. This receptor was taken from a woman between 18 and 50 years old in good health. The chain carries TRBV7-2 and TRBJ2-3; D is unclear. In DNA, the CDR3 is TGTGCCAGCAGCGCGATGAGACTCACAGATACGCAGTATTTT. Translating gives CASSAMRLTDTQYF.